This T cell receptor (beta chain) appears in the sequencing data of a study of cytomegalovirus exposure and HLA in healthy donors. Background on the study: An earlier analysis found 117 million unique TCR beta sequences from 150 million to 200 million T cells. Notes on the study in general: The authors later linked a missense DCLRE1C variant to TCR beta V- and J-gene trimming. Later analysis showed most CMV-associated TCR beta chains appearing HLA-restricted.

Comments on this clone: Its antigen is unidentified.

The PCR made use of 60 Vbeta and 13 Jbeta primers. In the original processing: A later analysis counted tens of millions of unique TCR beta chains, some 12 million shared. Measured with immunoSEQ multiplex PCR; TCRdb has only the in-frame clones, and not every one. V, J and clone size derive from that table, while D and trimming were established from the DNA sequence. The sample lists 120,000 to 150,000 clones; around 77% were seen once. What was sequenced was PBMCs. The sequence was obtained from a woman in her 50s in good health and CMV-seronegative.

As DNA, the CDR3 is TGTGCCAGCAGTCGAGGCACCCAAGAGACCCAGTACTTC. This encodes CASSRGTQETQYF. The V gene is TRBV5-4, the J gene TRBJ2-5, with D hard to call. Germline V gene lookup returns CDR1 SGHNT and CDR2 YYREEE (reference sequence). This CDR3 has 13 residues. Trimming shortened V by 5 bases and J by 1 base, and 9 bases separated the two germline ends.